What follows are 10 T cell receptor beta chains derived from one specimen sequenced in a study of blood T cells in healthy people across ages. For the second PCR, which ran for about 7 to 11 cycles, a sample-barcoded 5' primer and a J-beta primer mix were used. TCRdb itself ran the 5' RACE reads through MiXCR, one entry per CDR3 protein. The repertoire has roughly 640,000 distinct CDR3 sequences, approximately 30% of them found once; the top ten carry 15% to 19%. Sequencing was performed on blood. These TCRs come from an elderly woman in good health.

The chain combines TRBV20-1 with TRBJ2-1, with a tentative D call TRBD2 (7 bases). Looked up from germline, CDR1 is DFQATT and CDR2 is SNEGSKA (reference sequence). CDR3 length: 16 residues. Trimming left V 2 bases short and J 0 bases short, with 14 bases between. The CDR3 reads CSARQGRANSYNEQFF. The CDR3 DNA reads as TGCAGTGCTAGACAGGGGAGGGCCAACTCCTACAATGAGCAGTTCTTC.

As to this clonotype: A clone one base away is much larger, so this may be a read error. CDR3 in amino acids: CASSSVRLAGGDGYTF. As DNA, the CDR3 is TGTGCCAGCAGTTCAGTACGTTTGGCGGGTGGCGATGGCTACACCTTC. The rearrangement uses TRBV12-3 or TRBV12-4 and TRBJ1-2, with no clear D. The CDR3 has 16 amino acids. Deletions cut 4 bases from V and 6 bases from J, with 21 bases between.

This clonotype showed up just a few times. The gene calls are TRBV28 and TRBJ2-7; no firm D call. In germline, CDR1 is MDHEN, CDR2 SYDVKM. The CDR3 runs to 13 residues. Trimming pared 3 bases from V and 5 bases from J, leaving 11 bases between. CDR3 residues: CASSFLNIDEQYF. Here the CDR3 DNA reads TGTGCCAGCAGTTTTCTTAACATCGACGAGCAGTACTTC.

The chain carries TRBV29-1 and TRBJ2-7, with a tentative D call TRBD1 (8 bases). Per the germline V gene, CDR1 is SQVTM and CDR2 is ANQGSEA. The CDR3 spans 13 residues. The V end lost 4 bases, the J end lost 2 bases, and 12 bases lay between the germline ends. The CDR3 DNA sequence: TGCAGCGTTGCTACAGGGGGGGCCTACGAGCAGTACTTC. Protein: CSVATGGAYEQYF.

The genes are TRBV7-2 and TRBJ1-6; no clear D. This CDR3 region has 15 residues. Trimming removed 5 bases at V and 18 bases at J, with 26 bases between. The germline V gene encodes CDR1 SGHTA and CDR2 FQGNSA. CDR3 sequence: CASSLQSRYNSLPHF. The CDR3 DNA sequence: TGTGCCAGCAGCCTACAATCTCGGTATAATTCACTCCCCCACTTT.

The sample holds many counts of this clonotype. The J gene is TRBJ1-4, the V gene TRBV4-3, with TRBD1 matching over 7 bases. Germline CDR1 is LGHNA and CDR2 is YSLEER. There are 15 residues in the CDR3. V was clipped by 1 base and J by 5 bases; unmatched bases: 4. Here the CDR3 DNA reads TGCGCCAGCAGCCAAGCAGGGGGGCTCAATGAAAAACTGTTTTTT. Translation: CASSQAGGLNEKLFF.

The sample holds many counts of this clonotype. The V call is TRBV12-3 or TRBV12-4, the J call TRBJ1-5; D ambiguous. V dropped 3 bases and J dropped 6 bases, with 9 bases sitting between them. The CDR3 spans 13 residues. CDR3 bases: TGTGCCAGCAGTTTGGGTTTTTCTCAGCCCCAGCATTTT. This encodes CASSLGFSQPQHF.

This chain uses TRBV3-1 with TRBJ2-2; tentatively, D is TRBD1 (6 bases). Trimming removed 1 base from V and 6 bases from J, with 18 bases in between. CDR3 length equals 17 residues. Germline CDR1 reads LGHDT; CDR2 reads YNNKEL (reference sequence). CDR3 sequence reads: CASSQGAGRGLAGELFF. The CDR3 DNA reads as TGTGCCAGCAGCCAAGGCGCCGGCAGGGGTCTGGCCGGGGAGCTGTTTTTT.

The chain uses TRBV7-9 and TRBJ2-3; D is perhaps TRBD1 (5 bases). Germline values: CDR1 SEHNR, CDR2 FQNEAQ (reference sequence). Trimming removed 3 bases from V and 1 base from J, with 11 bases in between. The CDR3 is 15 residues long. The CDR3 DNA follows: TGTGCCAGCAGCTTTCAGGGATCGGGCACAGATACGCAGTATTTT. Translating gives CASSFQGSGTDTQYF.

The CDR3 DNA follows: TGTGCCACCGGTAAGGACAGCCAAGCGGGTGAGCAGTTCTTC. It translates to CATGKDSQAGEQFF. The chain joins TRBV15 to TRBJ2-1; D possibly matches TRBD1 or TRBD2 (6 bases each). The CDR3 loop spans 14 amino acids. Trimming cost V 8 bases and J 9 bases, with 20 bases left between them. In germline, CDR1 is LNHNV, CDR2 YYDKDF (reference sequence). The full variable domain, its missing parts supplied by reference TRBV15 and TRBJ2-1, is DAMVIQNPRYQVTQFGKPVTLSCSQTLNHNVMYWYQQKSSQAPKLLFHYYDKDFNNEADTPDNFQSRRPNTSFCFLDIRSPGLGDTAMYLCATGKDSQAGEQFFGPGTRLTVL.